The rows below give T cell receptor beta chains drawn from one sample of a study of blood T cells in healthy people across ages. Using its own MiXCR run on the 5' RACE reads, TCRdb lists one record per CDR3 protein. The sample carries about 680,000 distinct CDR3 sequences, 49% recorded once. The specimen was blood. The receptors shown here come from a woman aged 55-70 years in good health. CDR3s include the opening cysteine and the closing phenylalanine or tryptophan.

TRBV10-3	CAISDSVSYEQYF
TRBV10-3	CASREVRTEAFF
TRBV14	CASSHVQEYNEQYF
TRBV7-2	CASSFGGTNEKLFF
TRBV28	CASSLAGTGNTGELFF
TRBV12-3/TRBV12-4	CASSRQDSSYGYTF
TRBV28	CASSPTQRDTQYF
TRBV24-1	CATSDPTSGRGNEQFF
TRBV10-3	CAISEQRQSRSGNTIYF
TRBV2	CASSERMINRAYEQYF
TRBV7-9	CASSFGIEAVGSSYNEQYF
TRBV20-1	CSARDGQQGYQPQHF
TRBV6-2/TRBV6-3	CVSSVLAGAADTQYF
TRBV9	CASSVATDAYEQYF
TRBV7-2	CASGPMASPFKEQFF
TRBV6-2/TRBV6-3	CASSTRETQYF
TRBV7-9	CASSLGAAGLPYEQYF
TRBV10-3	CAIRVAGTTDTQYF
TRBV30	CAWSLGNTEAFF
TRBV29-1	CSVGREAGDIQYF
TRBV7-2	CASSHTQTPSGANVLTF
TRBV12-3/TRBV12-4	CASSLALTREDKNIQYF
TRBV20-1	CSASTGSSTDTQYF
TRBV20-1	CSAPVGQGGGGYTF
TRBV14	CASSYGIMSNEQFF
TRBV9	CASSPNPTGSEAFF
TRBV20-1	CSGQGGGLTKNIQYF
TRBV20-1	CSAQGTSGGYEQYF
TRBV29-1	CSVGWDSNEKLFF
TRBV9	CASSPLPLAGKETQYF
TRBV7-9	CASGSQGALGETQFF
TRBV6-4	CATQSGDNEQFF
TRBV4-2	CASSQRPPLAGGVYEQYF
TRBV24-1	CATDPGGSGANVLTF
TRBV6-1	CASSSGQGGYGYTF
TRBV6-1	CASSGFKTSGRAGNEQYF
TRBV4-3	CASSQARPATSGSPPYEQYF
TRBV20-1	CSASLSAQTYEQYF
TRBV7-9	CASSEGPGGYTF
TRBV28	CASSLFRQVSGRAQGEQYF
TRBV27	CASNPLGTANYGYTF
TRBV15	CATSGGGDSYEQYF
TRBV3-1	CASSQVGWEQYF
TRBV3-1	CASSRDRGSTNEKLFF
TRBV28	CASRPGTQETQYF
TRBV2	CASSERGTSTYEQYF
TRBV7-3	CASSLSGTTGAIETQYF
TRBV7-2	CASSLAAGRVEQFF
TRBV4-2	CASSQDRLYGYTF
TRBV20-1	CSARDTGTEAFF
TRBV29-1	CSVRKGSTGELFF
TRBV7-8	CASSAAPGYEQYF
TRBV29-1	CSVDLRLTNTEAFF
TRBV4-3	CASSHDFSVQQYF
TRBV7-9	CASSPTTGREMEIQYF